The clone carrying this TCR beta chain was recorded only once. No antigen is known for it. Vbeta (60) and Jbeta (13) primers were used in the PCR. Data came from immunoSEQ multiplex PCR; TCRdb stores just in-frame clones and leaves some out. The table lists roughly 190,000 clones, approximately 85% of them singletons. This entry is derived from a study of cytomegalovirus exposure and HLA in healthy donors. Study information: Early on, a data release was issued that held 65 million to 100 million unique TCRs from HLA-typed donors.

Study results and limitations: Indistinguishable V segments, including TRBV6-2 and TRBV6-3, were excluded.

This CDR3 is built from 14 residues. The V gene's germline CDR1 is MNHEY and CDR2 SVGAGI. This sequence joins TRBV6-5 and TRBJ2-5, with a possible D match to TRBD1 (6 bases). The end of the DNA aligns better with TRBJ2-7, so the J call may be wrong. The sequenced sample consisted of PBMCs. This TCR derives from a woman under 30 in good health and CMV-seronegative. The CDR3 DNA follows: TGTGCCAGCAGTTACTCGACAGGAAACTACGAGCAGTACTTC. This translates into CASSYSTGNYEQYF.